The 28 T cell receptor beta chains below were found in one sample sequenced in a study of T cell responses to AZD1222 COVID-19 vaccine. Here immunoSEQ multiplex PCR was the method, and the copy in TCRdb shows in-frame clones only, minus some. Of about 200,000 clones in the sample, roughly 92% were seen once. The source was peripheral blood, collected 28 days after the second AZD1222 dose. The receptors here all came from an adult who received the AZD1222 COVID-19 vaccine.

The chain combines TRBV7-9 with TRBJ1-2; D is ambiguous. CDR3 length: 13 amino acids. Trimming pared 5 bases from V and 4 bases from J, leaving 11 bases between. Per germline, CDR1 SEHNR and CDR2 FQNEAQ (reference sequence). The CDR3, as DNA: TGTGCCAGCAGCCCGAGGGCCCTCTATGGCTACACCTTC. This gives the protein CASSPRALYGYTF.

This chain connects TRBV12-3 or TRBV12-4 to TRBJ2-1; D ambiguous. Trimming removed 6 bases from V and 0 bases from J, with 6 bases in between. The CDR3 is 13 amino acids. CDR3 sequence (DNA): TGTGCCAGCAGCCCCCTCTCCTACAATGAGCAGTTCTTC. Encoded protein: CASSPLSYNEQFF.

This sequence joins TRBV5-6 and TRBJ2-5; D may be TRBD2 (5 bases). Germline V gives CDR1 SGHDT, CDR2 YYEEEE. The CDR3 totals 15 residues. Trimming removed 4 bases from V and 2 bases from J, with 15 bases in between. The CDR3 nucleotides are TGTGCCAGCAGCCTGGAGGAGGTCAGTCAAGAGACCCAGTACTTC. Residues: CASSLEEVSQETQYF. The full variable domain, its missing parts supplied by reference TRBV5-6 and TRBJ2-5, is DAGVTQSPTHLIKTRGQQVTLRCSPKSGHDTVSWYQQALGQGPQFIFQYYEEEERQRGNFPDRFSGHQFPNYSSELNVNALLLGDSALYLCASSLEEVSQETQYFGPGTRLLVL.

The chain combines TRBV15 with TRBJ2-3; TRBD2 matches 16 bases. Germline V gene lookup returns CDR1 LNHNV and CDR2 YYDKDF (reference sequence). J lost 6 bases, V lost 3 bases, and 6 bases had no gene match. CDR3 length: 17 amino acids. CDR3 amino acids: CATSSRGLAGGRDTQYF. Here the CDR3 DNA reads TGTGCCACCAGCAGCCGGGGACTAGCGGGGGGGAGGGATACGCAGTATTTT.

The chain carries TRBV18 and TRBJ1-1; 9 bases fit TRBD1. The trim removed 3 bases at V and 12 bases at J, leaving 11 bases unmatched. Germline V gives CDR1 KGHSH, CDR2 LQKENI. The CDR3 is 14 amino acids. CDR3 residues: CASSPQGTGQGTFF. The DNA for the CDR3 is TGTGCCAGCTCACCCCAGGGGACGGGACAGGGAACTTTCTTT. Based on the CDR3 plus reference TRBV18 and TRBJ1-1, the full variable domain is NAGVMQNPRHLVRRRGQEARLRCSPMKGHSHVYWYRQLPEEGLKFMVYLQKENIIDESGMPKERFSAEFPKEGPSILRIQQVVRGDSAAYFCASSPQGTGQGTFFGQGTRLTVV.

The rearrangement joins TRBV11-2 to TRBJ2-1, with D hard to call. V was cut by 8 bases and J by 2 bases, with 16 bases left in between. This CDR3 is built from 15 residues. In germline, CDR1 is SGHAT, CDR2 FQNNGV. This CDR3 is CASSFHQATYNEQFF. The CDR3 coding sequence is TGTGCCAGCTCCTTTCATCAGGCTACCTACAATGAGCAGTTCTTC.

The gene calls are TRBV7-2 and TRBJ2-5, with D tentatively TRBD1 (6 bases). Trimming removed 3 bases from V and 0 bases from J, with 8 bases in between. This CDR3 is built from 14 residues. Looked up from germline, CDR1 is SGHTA and CDR2 is FQGNSA. The CDR3 spells CASSFQGNQETQYF. CDR3 nucleotide sequence: TGTGCCAGCAGCTTTCAGGGGAACCAAGAGACCCAGTACTTC.

The rearrangement joins TRBV5-4 to TRBJ2-5; 13 bases are shared with TRBD2. CDR3 length equals 17 residues. Looked up from germline, CDR1 is SGHNT and CDR2 is YYREEE (reference sequence). Trimming took 3 bases from V and 5 from J; bases not matched to a gene: 10. CDR3 loop: CASSSLAGGPSSETQYF. The CDR3 DNA is TGTGCCAGCAGCTCACTAGCGGGGGGGCCATCCTCGGAGACCCAGTACTTC.

This rearrangement joins TRBV28 to TRBJ1-2, with TRBD1 matching 8 bases. This CDR3 spans 12 amino acids. Germline V CDR1 and CDR2: MDHEN, SYDVKM. V gave up 8 bases and J gave up 3 bases; unmatched junction bases: 2. CDR3 region: CASGQGDYGYTF. In DNA form, the CDR3 reads TGTGCCAGCGGACAGGGAGACTATGGCTACACCTTC.

This clone was seen just once. CDR3 DNA: TGTGCCAGCAGCGCTACTAGAGGGCACAATGAGCAGTTCTTC. Translated: CASSATRGHNEQFF. The chain is built from TRBV21-1 and TRBJ2-1; TRBD2, as called in the table, went unchecked against the DNA. TRBV21-1 is given as a pseudogene. This CDR3 comprises 14 residues.

The V and J genes are TRBV6-5 and TRBJ1-1, with D unresolved. The CDR3 is 15 residues long. Germline CDR1 is MNHEY and CDR2 is SVGAGI. V gave up 4 bases and J gave up 5 bases, with 17 bases separating them. The CDR3 is CASSFGGVGKTEAFF. DNA for the CDR3: TGTGCCAGCAGTTTCGGTGGGGTCGGGAAGACTGAAGCTTTCTTT.

The chain is built from TRBV6-2 or TRBV6-3 and TRBJ1-5, with D perhaps matching TRBD1 (5 bases). The CDR3 is 13 amino acids. Per germline, CDR1 MNHEY and CDR2 SVGEGT. The V gene lost 4 bases and the J gene lost 7 bases, with 11 bases spanning the gap. As DNA, the CDR3 is TGTGCCAGCAGTTTTGGGGACGGGCAGCCCCAGCATTTT. Translation: CASSFGDGQPQHF.

This chain links TRBV18 with TRBJ1-4; no clear D gene. V was cut by 2 bases and J by 5 bases, with 6 bases left in between. CDR3 length: 13 amino acids. The germline gives CDR1 KGHSH, CDR2 LQKENI. CDR3 in DNA: TGTGCCAGCTCACCATTTGACAATGAAAAACTGTTTTTT. This sequence encodes CASSPFDNEKLFF.

The genes are TRBV5-1 and TRBJ1-5, with 7 bases identical to TRBD1. CDR1 and CDR2 from the germline V gene are SGHRS and YFSETQ. V lost 2 bases, J lost 4 bases, and 6 bases stayed unmatched. The CDR3 sequence is 15 residues long. The CDR3 protein is CASSFGTEGNQPQHF. For the CDR3, the DNA is TGCGCCAGCAGCTTCGGGACAGAAGGAAATCAGCCCCAGCATTTT.

Here the CDR3 reads CASSFGTGKGFGYEQYF. For the CDR3, the DNA is TGTGCCAGCAGCTTCGGGACTGGGAAAGGGTTCGGCTACGAGCAGTACTTC. The rearrangement links TRBV7-2 to TRBJ2-7; TRBD2 might be the D (6 bases). The CDR3 consists of 17 residues. V was pared by 3 bases and J by 3 bases, with 21 bases between. Germline V gene sequence: CDR1 SGHTA, CDR2 FQGNSA.

This chain links TRBV7-9 with TRBJ2-1; a possible D gene is TRBD2 (7 bases). The V end lost 3 bases, the J end lost 1 base, and 13 bases lay between the germline ends. Germline-derived CDR1 and CDR2 are SEHNR and FQNEAQ (reference sequence). This CDR3 is 16 amino acids long. The CDR3 loop reads CASSLIGGRSYNEQFF. For the CDR3, the DNA is TGTGCCAGCAGCTTGATCGGGGGGCGGTCCTACAATGAGCAGTTCTTC.

This chain links TRBV7-7 with TRBJ1-3, with D unclear. The germline CDR1 and CDR2 sequences are SSHAT and FNYEAQ (reference sequence). V was cut by 2 bases and J by 0 bases, with 5 bases left in between. This CDR3 region has 14 residues. The CDR3 spells CASSLSVSGNTIYF. CDR3 coding DNA: TGTGCCAGCAGCTTATCAGTCTCTGGAAACACCATATATTTT.

J is TRBJ2-5 and V is TRBV19; 7 nucleotides agree with TRBD2. Trimming took 7 bases from V and 5 from J; bases not matched to a gene: 4. Germline V gives CDR1 LNHDA, CDR2 SQIVND (reference sequence). This CDR3 comprises 12 residues. The CDR3 DNA follows: TGTGCCAGTAATAGGGGAGGGGAGACCCAGTACTTC. It yields the protein CASNRGGETQYF.

V is TRBV27 and J is TRBJ1-1, with a weak D call TRBD1 (6 bases). Deletions cut 2 bases from V and 3 bases from J, with 7 bases between. Germline V CDR1 and CDR2: MNHEY, SMNVEV (reference sequence). This CDR3 is 13 amino acids long. The CDR3 sequence is CASSLQGYTEAFF. The CDR3 coding sequence is TGTGCCAGCAGTTTACAGGGGTACACTGAAGCTTTCTTT.

The gene calls are TRBV28 and TRBJ1-5; D is undetermined. Germline CDR1 reads MDHEN; CDR2 reads SYDVKM. V gave up 9 bases and J gave up 9 bases, with 12 bases separating them. The CDR3 spans 11 residues. CDR3 in DNA: TGTGCCAGTAGAAAACGGGGGCCCCAGCATTTT. This gives the protein CASRKRGPQHF.

The chain links TRBV9 to TRBJ2-3; tentatively, D is TRBD1 or TRBD2 (5 bases each). This CDR3 is built from 14 residues. V lost 4 bases, J lost 0 bases, and 9 bases lay in between. From germline, CDR1 is SGDLS and CDR2 YYNGEE. The CDR3 spells CASSLGDSTDTQYF. CDR3 coding DNA: TGTGCCAGCAGCCTCGGGGACAGCACAGATACGCAGTATTTT.

The genes are TRBV5-1 and TRBJ1-4; TRBD1 might be the D (5 bases). CDR1 SGHRS and CDR2 YFSETQ come from the germline V gene. Trimming left V 4 bases short and J 0 bases short, with 10 bases between. The CDR3 extends over 15 amino acids. The CDR3 DNA reads as TGCGCCAGCAGCCCTGGGGCTTCAACTAATGAAAAACTGTTTTTT. As protein: CASSPGASTNEKLFF.

The chain has TRBV12-3 or TRBV12-4 and TRBJ1-2; D is uncertain. This CDR3 spans 12 amino acids. Trimming cost V 3 bases and J 3 bases, with 5 bases left between them. CDR3 residues: CASSFGDYGYTF. The CDR3 DNA follows: TGTGCCAGCAGTTTCGGGGACTATGGCTACACCTTC.

This chain uses TRBV28 with TRBJ1-5; D remains ambiguous. The germline V gene has CDR1 MDHEN and CDR2 SYDVKM. The CDR3 length is 14 residues. The ends were cut back, 7 bases at V and 7 bases at J, with 17 bases in the middle. The CDR3 region is CASTQTPVGQPQHF. In nucleotides, the CDR3 is TGTGCCAGCACCCAGACCCCGGTGGGACAGCCCCAGCATTTT. Based on the CDR3 plus reference TRBV28 and TRBJ1-5, the full variable domain is DVKVTQSSRYLVKRTGEKVFLECVQDMDHENMFWYRQDPGLGLRLIYFSYDVKMKEKGDIPEGYSVSREKKERFSLILESASTNQTSMYLCASTQTPVGQPQHFGDGTRLSIL.

The chain combines TRBV27 with TRBJ2-1; no firm D call. This CDR3 comprises 13 residues. Deletions cut 3 bases from V and 3 bases from J, with 6 bases between. CDR1 and CDR2 from the germline V gene are MNHEY and SMNVEV (reference sequence). The CDR3 is CASSFQVYNEQFF. The CDR3 bases are TGTGCCAGCAGTTTCCAGGTCTACAATGAGCAGTTCTTC.

This rearrangement joins TRBV11-2 to TRBJ2-1; 10 bases line up with TRBD2. V shed 6 bases, J shed 8 bases, and the junction held 13 bases outside the gene matches. Germline lookup yields CDR1 SGHAT and CDR2 FQNNGV. The CDR3 spans 16 residues. The chain's CDR3 is CASSHSSLAGVDEQFF. The CDR3 coding sequence is TGTGCCAGCAGTCATAGTAGTCTAGCGGGGGTCGATGAGCAGTTCTTC.

This clone was detected only once. This chain joins TRBV6-2 or TRBV6-3 and TRBJ1-5, with a tentative D call TRBD1 (5 bases). CDR3 size: 14 residues. Deletions cut 6 bases from V and 9 bases from J, with 18 bases between. Per germline, CDR1 MNHEY and CDR2 SVGEGT. The CDR3 region has the DNA TGTGCCAGCAGCCCGGCTAGGGTCGGGGGGCCCCAGCATTTT. Protein sequence: CASSPARVGGPQHF.

This chain uses TRBV12-3 or TRBV12-4 with TRBJ2-3, with 8 bases identical to TRBD2. The V gene end was trimmed by 10 bases and the J gene end by 4 bases; junction bases not matched to a gene: 4. There are 12 residues in the CDR3. CDR3 protein: CATGGVADTQYF. The CDR3 nucleotides are TGTGCCACCGGGGGGGTGGCAGATACGCAGTATTTT.